The 8 T cell receptor beta chains below were found in one sample sequenced in a study of T cells in Graves' hyperthyroidism and ophthalmopathy. RNA transcripts were the template for amplifying TCR beta CDR3 regions. The HTBI set primed first-round TCR CDR3 RT-PCR. Via MiXCR, TCRdb re-called the multiplex PCR reads, giving one row per CDR3 protein. The repertoire holds roughly 700,000 distinct CDR3 sequences, with approximately 15% as singletons. The material sequenced was blood. The source of these receptors is a man between 45 and 60 years old with Graves' hyperthyroidism.

In its sample, this clonotype was seen a few times. The chain has TRBV18 and TRBJ1-1; D may be TRBD1 (5 bases). The CDR3 extends over 16 amino acids. V lost 4 bases and J 6 bases, leaving 21 bases between the germline ends. Germline-derived CDR1 and CDR2 are KGHSH and LQKENI. The CDR3 sequence: CASSLGRGADVSEAFF. In nucleotides, the CDR3 is TGTGCCAGCTCACTGGGCCGTGGGGCTGACGTGTCTGAAGCTTTCTTT.

The table lists this clonotype with many counts. This sequence joins TRBV6-2 or TRBV6-3 and TRBJ1-1; TRBD1 matches 9 bases. This CDR3 region has 17 residues. From germline, CDR1 is MNHEY and CDR2 SVGEGT. The V segment lost 2 bases and the J segment 0 bases; nucleotides outside the gene matches: 7. CDR3 nucleotide sequence: TGTGCCAGCAGTTACCTTGTGACAGGGGGTATGAACACTGAAGCTTTCTTT. This translates into CASSYLVTGGMNTEAFF.

The table lists this clonotype with a few counts. The V gene is TRBV7-9, the J gene TRBJ2-2; D unclear. Germline lookup yields CDR1 SEHNR and CDR2 FQNEAQ (reference sequence). Trimming took 11 bases from V and 3 from J, leaving 19 bases between them. This CDR3 has 15 residues. CDR3 nucleotides: TGTGCCCGAGAGGCCACAAGTGCGGACACCGGGGAGCTGTTTTTT. Translated, it gives CAREATSADTGELFF.

This clonotype was counted a few times. J is TRBJ1-2 and V is TRBV7-8; TRBD1 agrees at 9 bases. Trimming at V came to 3 bases and at J to 4 bases, leaving 9 bases not matched to a gene. Germline lookup yields CDR1 SGHVS and CDR2 FQNEAQ. This CDR3 has 16 residues. The CDR3, as DNA: TGTGCCAGCAGCTTCGGTGGGACAGGGTTTGGCTATGGCTACACCTTC. Its protein product is CASSFGGTGFGYGYTF.

J is TRBJ1-5 and V is TRBV2, with D tentatively TRBD1 (5 bases). This CDR3 spans 14 amino acids. V lost 7 bases, J lost 5 bases, and 15 bases lay in between. Germline CDR1 SNHLY, CDR2 FYNNEI. Here the CDR3 reads CASNVQGGDQPQHF. As DNA, the CDR3 is TGTGCCAGCAATGTGCAGGGCGGGGATCAGCCCCAGCATTTT.

This clonotype was seen ten or more times. The gene calls are TRBV12-3 or TRBV12-4 and TRBJ1-1; 7 bases fit TRBD1. The CDR3 runs to 15 residues. Losses at the gene ends were 6 bases for V and 1 base for J; bases not matched to a gene: 8. The CDR3 DNA sequence: TGTGCCAGCAGCCCTACACAGGGGTGGAACACTGAAGCTTTCTTT. This translates into CASSPTQGWNTEAFF.

This clonotype showed up just a few times. The chain combines TRBV5-1 with TRBJ2-1; D is unclear. The CDR3 contains 13 residues. Germline V gene sequence: CDR1 SGHRS, CDR2 YFSETQ. Trimming pared 2 bases from V and 3 bases from J, leaving 6 bases between. CDR3 coding DNA: TGCGCCAGCAGCTTCTTCGGCTACAATGAGCAGTTCTTC. Translated: CASSFFGYNEQFF.

The rearrangement uses TRBV27 and TRBJ2-6; D unclear. V was pared by 3 bases and J by 4 bases, with 10 bases between. Germline CDR1 is MNHEY and CDR2 is SMNVEV (reference sequence). The CDR3 runs to 15 residues. The CDR3 reads CASSLLSKGANVLTF. The CDR3 DNA is TGTGCCAGCAGTTTGTTATCAAAAGGGGCCAACGTCCTGACTTTC.